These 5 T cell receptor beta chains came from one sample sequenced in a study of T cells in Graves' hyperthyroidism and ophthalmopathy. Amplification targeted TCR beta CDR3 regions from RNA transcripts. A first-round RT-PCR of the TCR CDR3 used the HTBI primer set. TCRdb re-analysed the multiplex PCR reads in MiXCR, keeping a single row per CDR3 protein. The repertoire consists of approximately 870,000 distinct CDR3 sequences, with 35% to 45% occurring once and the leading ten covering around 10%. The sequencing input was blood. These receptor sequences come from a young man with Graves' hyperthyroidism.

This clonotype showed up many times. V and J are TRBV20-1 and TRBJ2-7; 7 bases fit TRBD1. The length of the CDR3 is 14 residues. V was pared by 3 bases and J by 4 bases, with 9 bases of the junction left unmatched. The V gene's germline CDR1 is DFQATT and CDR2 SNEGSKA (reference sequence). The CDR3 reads CSARGDRVWYEQYF. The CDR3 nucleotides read TGCAGTGCTAGGGGTGACAGGGTTTGGTACGAGCAGTACTTC.

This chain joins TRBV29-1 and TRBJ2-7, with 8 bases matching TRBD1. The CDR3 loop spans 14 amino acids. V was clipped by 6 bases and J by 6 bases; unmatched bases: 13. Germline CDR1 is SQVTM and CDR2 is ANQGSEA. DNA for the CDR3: TGCAGCGTCGCACGGGGACAGGCGGATCGCGAGCAGTACTTC. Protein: CSVARGQADREQYF.

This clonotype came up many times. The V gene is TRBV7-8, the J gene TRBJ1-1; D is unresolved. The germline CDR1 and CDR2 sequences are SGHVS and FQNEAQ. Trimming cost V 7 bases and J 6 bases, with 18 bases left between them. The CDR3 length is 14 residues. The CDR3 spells CASTHAGIGAEAFF. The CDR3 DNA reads TGTGCCAGCACTCACGCCGGGATTGGGGCTGAAGCTTTCTTT.

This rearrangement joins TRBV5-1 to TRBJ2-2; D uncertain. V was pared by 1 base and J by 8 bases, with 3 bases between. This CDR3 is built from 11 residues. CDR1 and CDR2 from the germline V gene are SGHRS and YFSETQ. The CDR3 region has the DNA TGCGCCAGCAGCTTGCAAGGGGAGCTGTTTTTT. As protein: CASSLQGELFF.

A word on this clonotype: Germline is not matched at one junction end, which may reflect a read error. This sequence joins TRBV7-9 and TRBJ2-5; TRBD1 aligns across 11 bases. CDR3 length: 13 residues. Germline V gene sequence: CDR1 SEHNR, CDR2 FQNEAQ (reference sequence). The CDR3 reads CASSVWTGGHRDF. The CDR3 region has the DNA TGTGCCAGCAGCGTCTGGACAGGGGGCCACCGCGACTTC.